The clone carrying this TCR beta chain was counted once. Its target is not known. At the DNA level, this CDR3 is encoded by other sequences in the same sample as well. Trimming left V 6 bases short and J 5 bases short, with 10 bases between. CDR1 MDHEN and CDR2 SYDVKM come from the germline V gene. The CDR3 has 12 residues. These data belong to a study of beta chain features in type 1 diabetes. Whole-study context: Sorted cells from all samples, numbering some 99,000,000, were examined.

Study observations and caveats: VDJ junctions sequenced from type 1 diabetes patients showed fewer insertions and more deletions. Patients' naive, central memory and regulatory TCRB repertoires appeared more alike than those of healthy donors. Cells with high TCR expression could be over-represented when cDNA is sequenced.

Expressed TCRB transcripts were sequenced after all isolated RNA was converted to cDNA. Assay: immunoSEQ multiplex PCR; the TCRdb copy retains only in-frame clones and omits some. The sample has about 900,000 clones; roughly 16% are singletons. The V and J genes are TRBV28 and TRBJ1-2, with D possibly matching TRBD1 (5 bases). Sequencing was done on a sample of naive CD4+ T cells from blood. This clonotype originated in a woman younger than 30 in good health. The CDR3 DNA follows: TGTGCCAGCAGCACGGGGGGGTATGGCTACACCTTC. This encodes CASSTGGYGYTF.